This T cell receptor beta chain was found in a study of beta chain features in type 1 diabetes. Study-level findings and limits: Among type 1 diabetes patients, VDJ junctions had fewer insertions and more deletions. TCRB CDR3s were moderately but significantly shorter in Type 1 diabetes patients in all four CD4+ subsets.

Of note for this clone: Its antigen is as yet unknown.

Reverse transcription of all isolated RNA meant that expressed TCRB transcripts were sequenced. Clones were read by immunoSEQ multiplex PCR, and TCRdb kept only the in-frame ones, dropping some. In the table there are roughly 38,000 clones, 65% to 70% of which are singletons. CDR3 size: 15 residues. With V trimmed by 2 bases and J by 4 bases, 4 bases remained unmatched. Germline lookup yields CDR1 SGHVS and CDR2 FQNEAQ. Sequencing input: Tregs from blood. V is TRBV7-8 and J is TRBJ2-7; 11 positions match TRBD1. This clonotype originated in a man aged 30 to 39 with type 1 diabetes. Some clones in this sample may be carry-over from other donors' samples. In DNA, the CDR3 is TGTGCCAGCAGCTTACGACGGGACAGGGGGTACGAGCAGTACTTC. Translated: CASSLRRDRGYEQYF.